This TCR beta chain stems from a study of identical twins. TCRdb used MiXCR to reprocess the 5' RACE reads, holding one entry per CDR3 protein. The sample records around 470,000 distinct CDR3 sequences, 14% being singletons. Germline V CDR1 and CDR2: MNHEY, SMNVEV (reference sequence). The CDR3 is 15 residues long. The V segment lost 4 bases and the J segment 5 bases; nucleotides outside the gene matches: 6. Regarding this clonotype: Its specificity is unknown.

Findings of the study overall: Insertions were reduced in abundant cord blood beta clonotypes but not in memory repertoires.

These data are also associated with another study on yellow fever vaccine responses in identical twins.

The receptor comes from a woman between 18 and 29 years old in good health. The chain has TRBV27 and TRBJ2-1; TRBD2 aligns across 9 bases. Sequenced: CD4+ T cells sorted from blood. The CDR3 nucleotides are TGTGCCAGCAGTTCTAGCGGGGCCCGAAACAATGAGCAGTTCTTC. Translation gives CASSSSGARNNEQFF.